The clone carrying this TCR beta chain was seen only once. What it binds is unknown. This sample is part of a study of OX40 agonist ivuxolimab in advanced cancers. Study background: The treatment was a fully human IgG2 OX40 agonist, ivuxolimab. Partial responses were achieved by three patients, one with hepatocellular carcinoma and two with cutaneous melanoma.

Profiling relied on immunoSEQ multiplex PCR, and the TCRdb table lists in-frame clones only, not all of them. Of about 91,000 clones in the sample, around nine tenths are singletons; the top ten hold roughly 0.5%. The CDR3 is 13 residues long. In germline, CDR1 is SGHAT, CDR2 FQDESV (reference sequence). V gave up 0 bases and J gave up 8 bases, with 10 bases separating them. General study points: Determination of antigen specificity was not performed for the expanded peripheral T cells. In general, CD8+ T cells held more expanded clones than CD4+ did, on average.

The sample was CD4+ or CD8+ T cells sorted from blood, taken in a trial of the OX40 agonist ivuxolimab. This sequence joins TRBV11-1 and TRBJ1-1, with no clear D. The receptor was isolated from an adult with an advanced solid tumor such as melanoma, head and neck, liver or kidney cancer. CDR3 DNA sequence: TGTGCCAGCAGCTTAGCGGTCGTCAACGAAGCTTTCTTT. It encodes CASSLAVVNEAFF.